The TCR beta chain under discussion was sequenced for a study of blood T cell repertoires in COVID-19. Study at large: Material from acute and convalescent COVID-19 was sourced from the United States, Italy and Spain. The analysed material was cDNA or gDNA that came from T cells, B-cell-depleted T cells, or PBMCs.

J gave up 3 bases and V 5 bases, and 6 bases lay outside the gene matches. Looked up from germline, CDR1 is MNHEY and CDR2 is SMNVEV (reference sequence). CDR3 size: 14 residues. Authors' data handling: By means of reference gene primer amplification, nucleated cell counts were estimated. Measured with immunoSEQ multiplex PCR; TCRdb has only the in-frame clones, and not every one. That table furnishes V, J and clone size, whereas the DNA furnished D and trimming. The sample consists of just over 300,000 clones, approximately 90% of them appearing once. Material for sequencing was peripheral blood. This chain links TRBV27 with TRBJ1-2, with TRBD1 matching 7 bases. This clonotype was sampled from a man aged 18-30 years with active or convalescent COVID-19. CDR3 DNA: TGTGCCAGCAGTATTGACAGGGACGACTATGGCTACACCTTC. This codes for CASSIDRDDYGYTF.